The 10 T cell receptor beta chains in this list originate from one sample, sequenced in a study of cytomegalovirus exposure and HLA in healthy donors. This PCR relied on a set of 60 Vbeta primers and 13 Jbeta primers. Here immunoSEQ multiplex PCR was the method, and the copy in TCRdb shows in-frame clones only, minus some. The sample holds approximately 120,000 clones, about 81% seen once. The sequenced sample was PBMCs. The source of these receptors is a woman in her twenties or thirties in good health and CMV-seronegative.

This chain uses TRBV5-1 with TRBJ2-2; 7 bases line up with TRBD1. CDR1 is SGHRS, CDR2 YFSETQ, per germline. V trimming: 2 bases; J trimming: 6 bases; junction bases outside the gene matches: 7. The CDR3 covers 15 residues. CDR3 region: CASSFSDRASGELFF. The CDR3 DNA sequence: TGCGCCAGCAGCTTTTCCGACAGGGCATCCGGGGAGCTGTTTTTT.

Here the CDR3 DNA reads TGTGCCAGCAGTCTAGCGGGAGACGAGCAGTACTTC. It translates to CASSLAGDEQYF. This chain connects TRBV6-1 to TRBJ2-7; 10 bases match TRBD2. The CDR3 totals 12 residues. In germline, CDR1 is MNHNS, CDR2 SASEGT. The V gene end was trimmed by 5 bases and the J gene end by 5 bases; junction bases not matched to a gene: 0.

The chain has TRBV5-8 and TRBJ1-1; TRBD1 matches 7 bases. V shed 0 bases and J 2 bases; nucleotides not matched to a gene: 10. The germline CDR1 and CDR2 sequences are SGHTS and YDEGEE. The CDR3 runs 17 residues. Here the CDR3 reads CASSLGQGRRLNTEAFF. The CDR3 bases are TGTGCCAGCAGCTTGGGACAGGGAAGGAGGCTAAACACTGAAGCTTTCTTT.

This clone was found once. The V and J genes are TRBV25-1 and TRBJ2-3; 7 nucleotides line up with TRBD2. The germline V gene has CDR1 MGHDK and CDR2 SYGVNS. The CDR3 covers 15 residues. Germline trimming cut 5 bases from V and 4 bases from J; bases unmatched to any gene: 9. The DNA for the CDR3 is TGTGCCAGCAGTAAAGCCCGGGGGGTGGCAGATACGCAGTATTTT. Its translation: CASSKARGVADTQYF.

The V and J genes are TRBV11-3 and TRBJ2-7, with 8 bases lining up with TRBD2. V was clipped by 4 bases and J by 6 bases; unmatched bases: 11. The germline CDR1 and CDR2 sequences are SGHNT and YENEEA. This CDR3 has 15 residues. In DNA, the CDR3 is TGTGCCAGCAGCTGGGGCGGGCTAGCGGGCCCCGAGCAGTACTTC. Protein product: CASSWGGLAGPEQYF.

The rearrangement links TRBV20-1 to TRBJ1-5, with no clear D. V lost 1 base, J lost 6 bases, and 4 bases lay in between. The CDR3 is 11 amino acids. Germline values: CDR1 DFQATT, CDR2 SNEGSKA (reference sequence). CDR3 protein: CSARAGQPQHF. CDR3 nucleotides: TGCAGTGCTAGAGCCGGTCAGCCCCAGCATTTT.

The chain recombines TRBV11-2 with TRBJ2-5; D not certain. Matching the DNA end better, TRBJ2-7 makes the J call doubtful. The CDR3 sequence is 14 residues long. Germline loops: CDR1 SGHAT, CDR2 FQNNGV. CDR3 DNA: TGTGCCAGCAGCCCCTGGATACAAGACTACGAGCAGTACTTC. Its translation is CASSPWIQDYEQYF.

V usage is TRBV30 and J usage is TRBJ2-1; the D is unclear. The CDR3 is made up of 14 amino acids. The V and J ends lost 2 bases and 7 bases respectively, with 15 bases between them. Germline lookup yields CDR1 GTSNPN and CDR2 SVGIG (reference sequence). The CDR3 region has the DNA TGTGCCTGGAGTCGCGGTCTGGTTGGGAATGAGCAGTTCTTC. It specifies CAWSRGLVGNEQFF.

This clone was detected a few times. The chain links TRBV5-1 to TRBJ2-2, with 8 bases that match TRBD1. Trimming cost V 4 bases and J 1 base; bases outside gene matches: 3. This CDR3 spans 15 amino acids. Germline values: CDR1 SGHRS, CDR2 YFSETQ. CDR3 sequence reads: CASSPGTGNTGELFF. The CDR3 DNA reads TGCGCCAGCAGCCCCGGGACAGGGAACACCGGGGAGCTGTTTTTT.

The V call is TRBV5-6, the J call TRBJ1-5; TRBD1 matches at 9 bases. Trimming cost V 0 bases and J 2 bases; bases outside gene matches: 3. This CDR3 is 16 amino acids long. Germline V gene lookup returns CDR1 SGHDT and CDR2 YYEEEE. As DNA, the CDR3 is TGTGCCAGCAGCTTGGGGGACAGGGCTCGCAATCAGCCCCAGCATTTT. It translates to CASSLGDRARNQPQHF.